Described below is a single T cell receptor (beta chain) sequence and its context. Its specificity is not known. This sample stems from a study of shared clonotypes between healthy human individuals. Notes on the study in general: Tissues were not sampled, only blood, and their repertoires likely differ. Among donors, clonotype sharing was expected to be affected by sequencing depth.

The V end was cut by 8 bases, the J end by 10 bases, with 9 bases between. Germline CDR1 and CDR2: MNHEY and SVGAGI. The CDR3 consists of 10 residues. The data were produced by immunoSEQ multiplex PCR, yet TCRdb's version contains in-frame clones alone and is incomplete. This table holds over 95,000 clones, more than 45% found once. Material for sequencing was PBMCs. The TCR was taken from a woman in her forties in good health. Some clones in this sample may be carry-over from other donors' samples. The chain uses TRBV6-5 and TRBJ2-1, with D tentatively TRBD2 (5 bases). The CDR3 protein is CASGSVEQFF. CDR3 nucleotide sequence: TGTGCCAGCGGGAGCGTAGAGCAGTTCTTC.